This TCR beta chain was captured by sequencing in a study of CD8+CD57+ T cells in acquired aplastic anemia. V shed 2 bases, J shed 2 bases, and the junction held 5 bases outside the gene matches. Germline CDR1 reads ENHRY; CDR2 reads SYGVKD. This CDR3 contains 16 residues. This clonotype was observed a few times. It was genomic DNA that served as the template for profiling TCR beta VDJ and CDR3. Using its own MiXCR run on the reads, TCRdb lists one record per CDR3 protein. Among under 75,000 distinct CDR3 sequences listed, 45% to 55% were seen once. V and J are TRBV10-3 and TRBJ2-3, with TRBD2 matching 9 bases. Specimen: sorted CD4+, CD8+, or CD8+CD57+ T cells (not recorded which) from PBMCs. The sequence was obtained from a human donor in good health, serving as a control. The CDR3 region has the DNA TGTGCCATCAGTGAGACAGCGGGGGGTCCCACAGATACGCAGTATTTT. Residues: CAISETAGGPTDTQYF.